This T cell receptor (beta chain) appears in the sequencing data of a study of cytomegalovirus exposure and HLA in healthy donors. Each donor's status was that of a healthy bone marrow donor. The PCR used 60 Vbeta and 13 Jbeta primers. Measured with immunoSEQ multiplex PCR; TCRdb has only the in-frame clones, and not every one. The sample lists 90,000 to 100,000 clones; around 76% were seen once. To note about this clone: The antigen remains undetermined.

Trimming took 5 bases from V and 0 from J, leaving 5 bases between them. CDR1 MDHEN and CDR2 SYDVKM come from the germline V gene. CDR3 length: 13 amino acids. The study's findings and limits: Researchers reported from a later analysis that most CMV-associated TCR beta chains appeared HLA-restricted.

This clonotype was obtained from a man aged 35 to 55 in good health and CMV-seropositive. The rearrangement links TRBV28 to TRBJ1-5; D gene uncertain. Sequencing was carried out using PBMCs. The CDR3 spells CASSAYSNQPQHF. CDR3 coding DNA: TGTGCCAGCAGTGCGTATAGCAATCAGCCCCAGCATTTT. Together with reference TRBV28 and TRBJ1-5, the CDR3 gives the full variable domain: DVKVTQSSRYLVKRTGEKVFLECVQDMDHENMFWYRQDPGLGLRLIYFSYDVKMKEKGDIPEGYSVSREKKERFSLILESASTNQTSMYLCASSAYSNQPQHFGDGTRLSIL.